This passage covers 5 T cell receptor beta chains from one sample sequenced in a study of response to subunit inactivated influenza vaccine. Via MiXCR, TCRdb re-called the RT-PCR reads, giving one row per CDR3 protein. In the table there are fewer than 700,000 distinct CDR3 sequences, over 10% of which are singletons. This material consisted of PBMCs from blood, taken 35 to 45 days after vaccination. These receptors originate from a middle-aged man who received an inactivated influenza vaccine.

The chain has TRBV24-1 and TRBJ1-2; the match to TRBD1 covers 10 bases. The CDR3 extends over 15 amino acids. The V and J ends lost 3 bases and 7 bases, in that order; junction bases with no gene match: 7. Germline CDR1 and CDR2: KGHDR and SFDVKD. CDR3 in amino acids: CATSDTGQGVGGYTF. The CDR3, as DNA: TGTGCCACCAGTGATACCGGACAGGGGGTAGGTGGCTACACCTTC.

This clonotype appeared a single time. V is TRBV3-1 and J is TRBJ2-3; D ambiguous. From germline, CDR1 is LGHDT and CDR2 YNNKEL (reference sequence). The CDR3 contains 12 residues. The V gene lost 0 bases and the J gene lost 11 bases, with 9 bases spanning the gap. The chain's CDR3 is CASSQDEKLQYF. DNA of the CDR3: TGTGCCAGCAGCCAAGACGAAAAGCTGCAGTATTTT.

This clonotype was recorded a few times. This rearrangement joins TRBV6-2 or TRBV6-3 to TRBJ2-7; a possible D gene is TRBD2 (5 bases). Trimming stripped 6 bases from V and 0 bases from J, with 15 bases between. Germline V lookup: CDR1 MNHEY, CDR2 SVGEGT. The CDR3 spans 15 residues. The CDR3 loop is CASRTLGSGSYEQYF. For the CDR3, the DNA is TGTGCCAGCAGAACACTAGGTTCCGGCTCCTACGAGCAGTACTTC.

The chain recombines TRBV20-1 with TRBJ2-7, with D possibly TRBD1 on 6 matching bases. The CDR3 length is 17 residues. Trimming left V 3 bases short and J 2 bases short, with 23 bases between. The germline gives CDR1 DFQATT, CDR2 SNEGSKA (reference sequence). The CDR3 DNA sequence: TGCAGTGCTAGTGCCTTTCCCGGCAGGGGTCGAGCCTACGAGCAGTACTTC. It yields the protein CSASAFPGRGRAYEQYF.

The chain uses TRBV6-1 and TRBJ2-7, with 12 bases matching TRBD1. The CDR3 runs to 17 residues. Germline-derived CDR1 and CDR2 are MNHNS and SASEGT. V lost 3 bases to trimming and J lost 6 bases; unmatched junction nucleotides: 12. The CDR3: CASSDQGPGQGAPEQYF. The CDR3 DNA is TGTGCCAGCAGTGACCAAGGCCCGGGACAGGGGGCCCCCGAGCAGTACTTC.